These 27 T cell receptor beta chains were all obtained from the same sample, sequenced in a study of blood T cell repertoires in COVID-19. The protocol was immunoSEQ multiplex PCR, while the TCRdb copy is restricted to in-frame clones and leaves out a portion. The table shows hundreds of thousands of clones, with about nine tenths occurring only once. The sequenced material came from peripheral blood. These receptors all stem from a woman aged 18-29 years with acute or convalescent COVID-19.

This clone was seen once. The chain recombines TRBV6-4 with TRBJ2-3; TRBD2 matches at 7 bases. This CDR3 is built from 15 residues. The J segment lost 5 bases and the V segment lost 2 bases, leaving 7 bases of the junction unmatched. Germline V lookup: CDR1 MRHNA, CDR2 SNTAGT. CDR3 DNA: TGTGCCAGCAGTGACGGAGCATCGGGGGGAGATACGCAGTATTTT. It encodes CASSDGASGGDTQYF.

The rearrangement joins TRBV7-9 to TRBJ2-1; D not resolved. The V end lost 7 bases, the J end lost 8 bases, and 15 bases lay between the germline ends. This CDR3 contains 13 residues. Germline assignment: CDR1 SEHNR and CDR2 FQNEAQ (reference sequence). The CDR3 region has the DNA TGTGCCAGCACGATTTGGATTGGAGATGAGCAGTTCTTC. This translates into CASTIWIGDEQFF.

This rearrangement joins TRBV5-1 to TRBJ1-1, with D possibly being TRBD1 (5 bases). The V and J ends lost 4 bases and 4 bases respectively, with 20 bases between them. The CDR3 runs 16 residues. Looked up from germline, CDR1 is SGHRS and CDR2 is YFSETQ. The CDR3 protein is CASSSGAGTPTTEAFF. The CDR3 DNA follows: TGCGCCAGCAGCAGCGGTGCGGGGACCCCAACCACTGAAGCTTTCTTT.

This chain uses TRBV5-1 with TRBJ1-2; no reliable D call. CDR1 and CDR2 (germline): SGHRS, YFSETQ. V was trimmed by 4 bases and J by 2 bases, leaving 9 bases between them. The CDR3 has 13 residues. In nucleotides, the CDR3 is TGCGCCAGCAGCAGAAACAGCAACTATGGCTACACCTTC. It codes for CASSRNSNYGYTF.

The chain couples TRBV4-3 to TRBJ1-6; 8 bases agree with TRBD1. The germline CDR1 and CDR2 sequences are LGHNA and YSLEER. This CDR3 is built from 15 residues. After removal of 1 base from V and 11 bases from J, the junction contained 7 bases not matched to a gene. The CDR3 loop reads CASSQGRQGLTPLHF. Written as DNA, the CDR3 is TGCGCCAGCAGCCAAGGTCGACAGGGGCTAACACCCCTCCACTTT.

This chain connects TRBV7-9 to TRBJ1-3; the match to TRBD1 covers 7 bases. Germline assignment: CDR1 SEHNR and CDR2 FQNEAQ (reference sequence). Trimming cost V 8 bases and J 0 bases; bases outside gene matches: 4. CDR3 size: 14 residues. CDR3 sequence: CASSRDSSGNTIYF. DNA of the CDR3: TGTGCCAGCTCCCGGGACAGCTCTGGAAACACCATATATTTT.

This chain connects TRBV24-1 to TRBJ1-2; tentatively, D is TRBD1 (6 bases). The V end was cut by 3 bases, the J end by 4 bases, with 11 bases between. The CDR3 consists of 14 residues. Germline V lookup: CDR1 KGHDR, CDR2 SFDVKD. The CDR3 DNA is TGTGCCACCAGTGATCGACAGGACATCTATGGCTACACCTTC. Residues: CATSDRQDIYGYTF.

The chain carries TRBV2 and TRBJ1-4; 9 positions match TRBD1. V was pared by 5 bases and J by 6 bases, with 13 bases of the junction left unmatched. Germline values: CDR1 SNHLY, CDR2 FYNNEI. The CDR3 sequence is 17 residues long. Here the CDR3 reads CASSFRPPQGADEKLFF. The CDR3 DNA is TGTGCCAGCAGTTTCAGGCCCCCACAGGGGGCGGATGAAAAACTGTTTTTT.

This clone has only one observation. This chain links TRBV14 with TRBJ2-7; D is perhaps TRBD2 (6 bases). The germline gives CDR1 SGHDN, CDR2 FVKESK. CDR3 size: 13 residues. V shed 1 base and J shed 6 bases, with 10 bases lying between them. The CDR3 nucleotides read TGTGCCAGCAGCCAAGGTGGAGGGATCGAGCAGTACTTC. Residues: CASSQGGGIEQYF.

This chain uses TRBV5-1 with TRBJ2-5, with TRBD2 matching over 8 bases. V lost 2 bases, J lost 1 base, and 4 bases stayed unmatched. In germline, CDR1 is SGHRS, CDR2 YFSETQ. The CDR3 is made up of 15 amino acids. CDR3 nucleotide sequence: TGCGCCAGCAGCTTTCTAGCGGGTGGCCAAGAGACCCAGTACTTC. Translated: CASSFLAGGQETQYF.

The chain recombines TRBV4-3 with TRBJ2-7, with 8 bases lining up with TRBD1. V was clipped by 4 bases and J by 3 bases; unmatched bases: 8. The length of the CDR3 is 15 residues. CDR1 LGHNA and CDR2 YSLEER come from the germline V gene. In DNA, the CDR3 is TGCGCCAGCAGCCCTGGGACAGGCCCCCTCTACGAGCAGTACTTC. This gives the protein CASSPGTGPLYEQYF.

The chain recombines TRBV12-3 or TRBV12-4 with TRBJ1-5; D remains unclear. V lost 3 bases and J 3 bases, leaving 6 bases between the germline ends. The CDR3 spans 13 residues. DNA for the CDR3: TGTGCCAGCAGTTTGGAGAACAATCAGCCCCAGCATTTT. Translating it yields CASSLENNQPQHF.

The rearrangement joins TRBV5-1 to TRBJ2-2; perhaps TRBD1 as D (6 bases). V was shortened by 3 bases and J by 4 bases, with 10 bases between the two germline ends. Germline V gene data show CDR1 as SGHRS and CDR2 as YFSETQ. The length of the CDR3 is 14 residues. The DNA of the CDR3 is TGCGCCAGCAGCTGGGGGCCGAGCACCGGGGAGCTGTTTTTT. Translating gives CASSWGPSTGELFF. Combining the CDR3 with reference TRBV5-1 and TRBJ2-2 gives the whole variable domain KAGVTQTPRYLIKTRGQQVTLSCSPISGHRSVSWYQQTPGQGLQFLFEYFSETQRNKGNFPGRFSGRQFSNSRSEMNVSTLELGDSALYLCASSWGPSTGELFFGEGSRLTVL.

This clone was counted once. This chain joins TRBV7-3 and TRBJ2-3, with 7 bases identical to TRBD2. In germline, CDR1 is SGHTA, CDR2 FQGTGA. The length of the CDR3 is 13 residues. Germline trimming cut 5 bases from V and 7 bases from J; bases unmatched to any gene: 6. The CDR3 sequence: CASSPGAGYTQYF. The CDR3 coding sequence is TGTGCCAGCAGCCCCGGAGCGGGATATACGCAGTATTTT.

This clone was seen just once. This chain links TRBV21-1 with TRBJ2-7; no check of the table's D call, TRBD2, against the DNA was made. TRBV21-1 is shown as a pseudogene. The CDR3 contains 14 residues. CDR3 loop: CASSKSGSVFGQYF. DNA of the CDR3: TGTGCCAGCAGCAAAAGTGGTTCTGTTTTCGGGCAGTACTTC.

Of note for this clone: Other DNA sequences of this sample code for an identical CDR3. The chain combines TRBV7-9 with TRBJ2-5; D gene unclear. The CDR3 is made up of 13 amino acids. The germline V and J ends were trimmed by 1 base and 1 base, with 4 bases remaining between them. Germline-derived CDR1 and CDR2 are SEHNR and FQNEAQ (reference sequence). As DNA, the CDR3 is TGTGCCAGCAGCTTAGGCGGCCAAGAGACCCAGTACTTC. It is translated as CASSLGGQETQYF.

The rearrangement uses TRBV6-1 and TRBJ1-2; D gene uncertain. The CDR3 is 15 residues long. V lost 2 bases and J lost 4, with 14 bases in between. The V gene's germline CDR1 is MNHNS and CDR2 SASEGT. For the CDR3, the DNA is TGTGCCAGCAGTGAACCAGGAGCGGCGAGCTATGGCTACACCTTC. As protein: CASSEPGAASYGYTF.

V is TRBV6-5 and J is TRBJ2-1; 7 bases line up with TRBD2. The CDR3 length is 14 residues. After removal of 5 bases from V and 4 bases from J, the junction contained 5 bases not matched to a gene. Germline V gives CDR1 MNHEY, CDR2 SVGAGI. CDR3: CASSLVGGYNEQFF. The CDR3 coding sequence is TGTGCCAGCAGTCTAGTCGGGGGGTACAATGAGCAGTTCTTC.

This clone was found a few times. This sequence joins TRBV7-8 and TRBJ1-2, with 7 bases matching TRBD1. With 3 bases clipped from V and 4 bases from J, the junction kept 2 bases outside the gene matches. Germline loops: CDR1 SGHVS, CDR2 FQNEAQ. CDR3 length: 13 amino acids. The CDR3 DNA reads TGTGCCAGCAGCTTCGCAGGGGGCTATGGCTACACCTTC. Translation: CASSFAGGYGYTF.

As DNA, the CDR3 is TGTGCCAGCAGCTATGGTTCGGGTGGCTACACCTTC. Its protein is CASSYGSGGYTF. The rearrangement links TRBV5-6 to TRBJ1-2; D is undetermined. Trimming shortened V by 3 bases and J by 7 bases, and 10 bases separated the two germline ends. This CDR3 region has 12 residues. Germline V gene sequence: CDR1 SGHDT, CDR2 YYEEEE.

CDR3 nucleotide sequence: TGCGCCAGCAGTGAGGGACTGTCCACAGATACGCAGTATTTT. Translated: CASSEGLSTDTQYF. V gene TRBV10-1 combines with J gene TRBJ2-3; maybe TRBD2 (5 bases). This CDR3 spans 14 amino acids. In germline, CDR1 is WNHNN, CDR2 SYGVQD (reference sequence). The germline V and J ends were trimmed by 2 bases and 2 bases, with 8 bases remaining between them.

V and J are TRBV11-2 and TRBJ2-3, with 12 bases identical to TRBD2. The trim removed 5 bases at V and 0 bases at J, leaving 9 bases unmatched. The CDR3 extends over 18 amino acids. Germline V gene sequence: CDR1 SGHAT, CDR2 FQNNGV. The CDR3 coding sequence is TGTGCCAGCAGCCTACTAGCGGGGGGCGCTTCAAGCACAGATACGCAGTATTTT. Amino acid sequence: CASSLLAGGASSTDTQYF.

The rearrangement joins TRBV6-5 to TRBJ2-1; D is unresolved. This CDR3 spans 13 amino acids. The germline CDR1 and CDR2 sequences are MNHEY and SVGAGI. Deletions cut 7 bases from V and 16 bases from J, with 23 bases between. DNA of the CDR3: TGTGCCAGCACCCCGTCGATCCTACCTCTAATATTCTTC. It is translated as CASTPSILPLIFF.

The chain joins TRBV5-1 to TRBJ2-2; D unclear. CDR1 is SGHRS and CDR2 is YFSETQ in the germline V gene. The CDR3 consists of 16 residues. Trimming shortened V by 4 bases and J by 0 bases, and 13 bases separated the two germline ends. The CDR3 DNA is TGCGCCAGCAGCGCCTACTCAAACGCGAACACCGGGGAGCTGTTTTTT. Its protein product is CASSAYSNANTGELFF.

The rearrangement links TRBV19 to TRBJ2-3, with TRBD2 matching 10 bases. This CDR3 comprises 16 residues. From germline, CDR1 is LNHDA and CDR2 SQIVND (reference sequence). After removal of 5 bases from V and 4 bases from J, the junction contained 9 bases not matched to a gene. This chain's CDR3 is CASSLQRGGPADTQYF. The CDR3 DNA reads TGTGCCAGTAGTTTGCAGCGGGGGGGCCCCGCAGATACGCAGTATTTT. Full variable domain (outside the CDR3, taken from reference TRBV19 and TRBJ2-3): DGGITQSPKYLFRKEGQNVTLSCEQNLNHDAMYWYRQDPGQGLRLIYYSQIVNDFQKGDIAEGYSVSREKKESFPLTVTSAQKNPTAFYLCASSLQRGGPADTQYFGPGTRLTVL.

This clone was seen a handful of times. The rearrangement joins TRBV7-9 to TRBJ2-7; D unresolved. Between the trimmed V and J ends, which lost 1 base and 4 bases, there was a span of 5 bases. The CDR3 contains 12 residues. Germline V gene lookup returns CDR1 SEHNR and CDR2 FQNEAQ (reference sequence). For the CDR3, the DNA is TGTGCCAGCAGCTTAGGGCGGTACGAGCAGTACTTC. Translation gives CASSLGRYEQYF.

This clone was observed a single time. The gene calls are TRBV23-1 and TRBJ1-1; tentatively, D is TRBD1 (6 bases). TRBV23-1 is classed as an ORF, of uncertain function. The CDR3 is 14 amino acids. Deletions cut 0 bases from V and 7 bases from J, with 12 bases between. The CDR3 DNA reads TGCGCCAGCAGTCAATCGAAGGACAGCCTTGAAGCTTTCTTT. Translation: CASSQSKDSLEAFF.